The T cell receptor beta chain under discussion was sequenced for a study of T cell responses to AZD1222 COVID-19 vaccine. Broader study findings: Increased Spike-specific TCR breadth and depth were observed after two AZD1222 doses. The reported proportion of spike-specific TCRs targeting unmutated variant regions was nearly half. The CD4 TCRs associated with vaccination extended across spike and predominated at 160-218 and 743-854. Clonal diversity may have been underestimated, and the donors were mostly white British, with more females than males.

The data were produced by immunoSEQ multiplex PCR, yet TCRdb's version contains in-frame clones alone and is incomplete. This table has 130,000 or so clones, around 83% appearing once. CDR3 length: 13 residues. With V trimmed by 6 bases and J by 4 bases, 3 bases remained unmatched. Turning to this clone: Its antigen is undetermined.

This receptor was taken from an adult who received the AZD1222 COVID-19 vaccine. V is TRBV12-3 or TRBV12-4 and J is TRBJ2-5; 9 nucleotides agree with TRBD2. The material sequenced was peripheral blood, taken 28 days after the second AZD1222 dose. The CDR3 sequence is CASSAGGLETQYF. CDR3 sequence (DNA): TGTGCCAGCAGCGCGGGGGGGCTAGAGACCCAGTACTTC.